The entry that follows covers one T cell receptor (beta chain) sequence. The antigen remains unidentified. The sample originates from a study of vaccination and CD4 T cells after COVID-19. Study background: Participants got two doses of BNT162b2 or mRNA-1273 vaccine. Study observations and caveats: Within the convalescent patients, spike mono-reactivity was found in 304 of 307 vaccine-specific clones. No early post-infection timepoints were studied, and convalescent patients studied were relatively few.

Germline V gene sequence: CDR1 LGHNA, CDR2 YNFKEQ. This CDR3 is built from 18 residues. V was pared by 0 bases and J by 1 base, with 16 bases between. TCRdb independently ran MiXCR on the PCR reads; one entry per CDR3 protein. This sample has about 18,000 distinct CDR3 sequences; just over 60% occur once, and the top ten carry around 1.1%. The dates of positive PCR tests extended from March through December 2020 and came before the US Alpha, Beta and Delta variants. This TCR derives from a human donor who had recovered from COVID-19. This chain joins TRBV4-2 and TRBJ1-5; perhaps TRBD1 as D (6 bases). The sample consisted of CD4+ T cells from blood, taken after SARS-CoV-2 vaccination. CDR3 bases: TGTGCCAGCAGCCAAGATCAGGAGGGAGGGGGGAGCAATCAGCCCCAGCATTTT. Translated, it gives CASSQDQEGGGSNQPQHF.